These 16 T cell receptor beta chains came from one sample sequenced in a study of identical twins. TCRdb re-analysed the 5' RACE reads in MiXCR, keeping a single row per CDR3 protein. The sample yields around 230,000 distinct CDR3 sequences, approximately 9% seen once. The specimen was memory (CD45RO+) T cells sorted from blood. These receptors originate from a woman younger than 30 in good health.

The chain recombines TRBV10-2 with TRBJ2-1, with D possibly called TRBD1 or TRBD2 (5 bases each). V was clipped by 8 bases and J by 13 bases, with 18 bases between them. CDR3 size: 12 residues. The V gene's germline CDR1 is WSHSY and CDR2 SAAADI. Here the CDR3 DNA reads TGCGCCAGCGCGGCCGGGACCCTCGAACAGTTCTTC. Its protein product is CASAAGTLEQFF.

This clonotype was observed a handful of times. This chain uses TRBV12-3 or TRBV12-4 with TRBJ2-1; D may be TRBD2 (6 bases). Deletions cut 6 bases from V and 9 bases from J, with 15 bases between. This CDR3 has 13 amino acids. CDR3 DNA: TGTGCCAGCAGCTCCCTCCTCGGGGGTGAGCAGTTCTTC. Protein product: CASSSLLGGEQFF.

This clonotype was picked up many times. This chain uses TRBV12-3 or TRBV12-4 with TRBJ2-1; perhaps D is TRBD1 or TRBD2 (5 bases each). This CDR3 comprises 12 residues. The germline V and J ends were trimmed by 5 bases and 9 bases, with 11 bases remaining between them. CDR3 loop: CASSLLGVEQFF. The CDR3 nucleotides read TGTGCCAGCAGTCTACTAGGGGTTGAGCAGTTCTTC.

The V call is TRBV29-1, the J call TRBJ2-6, with TRBD1 matching 10 bases. The V gene end was trimmed by 6 bases and the J gene end by 1 base; junction bases not matched to a gene: 9. Germline V gene lookup returns CDR1 SQVTM and CDR2 ANQGSEA. The CDR3 has 17 residues. CDR3 DNA: TGCAGCGTCGACGCCGGGACAGGGGCGTCTGGGGCCAACGTCCTGACTTTC. It codes for CSVDAGTGASGANVLTF.

The chain links TRBV2 to TRBJ2-4; tentative D call: TRBD2 (5 bases). Trimming removed 9 bases from V and 0 bases from J, with 21 bases in between. CDR3 length: 17 residues. Per the germline V gene, CDR1 is SNHLY and CDR2 is FYNNEI. CDR3 amino acids: CASHGLPLGLAKNIQYF. CDR3 sequence (DNA): TGTGCCAGTCATGGACTGCCCCTCGGCTTAGCCAAAAACATTCAGTACTTC.

This sequence joins TRBV6-5 and TRBJ2-4; D is undetermined. V dropped 2 bases and J dropped 9 bases, with 20 bases sitting between them. From germline, CDR1 is MNHEY and CDR2 SVGAGI. CDR3 length equals 16 residues. CDR3 DNA sequence: TGTGCCAGCAGTTACCCGGCGGACCCCTCGAGGAGCATTCAGTACTTC. Amino acid sequence: CASSYPADPSRSIQYF.

This clonotype was seen more than once but under ten times. The gene calls are TRBV30 and TRBJ2-3; D is perhaps TRBD1 or TRBD2 (5 bases each). This CDR3 has 15 amino acids. Germline V gene sequence: CDR1 GTSNPN, CDR2 SVGIG (reference sequence). Between the trimmed V and J ends, which lost 0 bases and 5 bases, there was a span of 15 bases. CDR3 in DNA: TGTGCCTGGAGTGTAGTCTACGGGGCTCTAGATACGCAGTATTTT. Its translation: CAWSVVYGALDTQYF.

This clonotype was found a few times. This sequence joins TRBV20-1 and TRBJ1-1; D possibly corresponds to TRBD1 (6 bases). V was pared by 0 bases and J by 8 bases, with 7 bases between. CDR1 and CDR2 (germline): DFQATT, SNEGSKA (reference sequence). CDR3 length: 11 residues. CDR3 nucleotide sequence: TGCAGTGCTAGAGACGACAGGGAAGCTTTCTTT. Translated: CSARDDREAFF.

This clonotype was observed a handful of times. V and J are TRBV12-3 or TRBV12-4 and TRBJ2-2, with D perhaps TRBD1 or TRBD2 (6 bases each). The V and J ends lost 2 bases and 6 bases respectively, with 28 bases between them. The CDR3 is made up of 20 amino acids. The CDR3 bases are TGTGCCAGCAGTTTATACAGCCGGGACCGGGTCTCGGGGGCTCCCGGGGAGCTGTTTTTT. This encodes CASSLYSRDRVSGAPGELFF.

The table lists this clonotype with many counts. The rearrangement joins TRBV20-1 to TRBJ1-1; D unclear. Trimming removed 2 bases at V and 1 base at J, with 8 bases between. The CDR3 has 13 residues. Germline V gene data show CDR1 as DFQATT and CDR2 as SNEGSKA (reference sequence). For the CDR3, the DNA is TGCAGTGCTAGACGGGAACGGAACACTGAAGCTTTCTTT. It yields the protein CSARRERNTEAFF.

This clonotype was counted only a few times. V usage is TRBV6-4 and J usage is TRBJ1-6, with unresolved D. Germline loops: CDR1 MRHNA, CDR2 SNTAGT. Trimming took off 3 bases at V and 11 bases at J, with 11 bases between the two ends. The CDR3 length is 13 residues. This CDR3 reads CASSEMVQTPLHF. The DNA for the CDR3 is TGTGCCAGCAGTGAAATGGTCCAGACACCCCTCCACTTT.

This clonotype was detected only once. Just one base apart from a much larger clone, this may be a read error. The chain joins TRBV6-1 to TRBJ1-1; possible D gene TRBD1, 6 bases. CDR3 length: 14 amino acids. CDR1 and CDR2 from the germline V gene are MNHNS and SASEGT. DNA for the CDR3: TGTACCAGCAGCAACACAGGGACGGGCACTGAAGCTTTCTTT. This gives the protein CTSSNTGTGTEAFF.

This clonotype was seen only a few times. V gene TRBV7-2 combines with J gene TRBJ2-3, with unresolved D. Germline CDR1 reads SGHTA; CDR2 reads FQGNSA. The CDR3 totals 13 residues. V shed 5 bases and J shed 1 base, with 7 bases lying between them. Here the CDR3 DNA reads TGTGCCAGCAGCACGCCGGGCACAGATACGCAGTATTTT. Amino acid sequence: CASSTPGTDTQYF.

This clonotype has more than one count but fewer than ten. The chain combines TRBV29-1 with TRBJ1-2; D may be TRBD1 (5 bases). The germline gives CDR1 SQVTM, CDR2 ANQGSEA. V gave up 3 bases and J gave up 5 bases, with 10 bases separating them. The CDR3 sequence is 12 residues long. CDR3 sequence reads: CSVDGQGYGYTF. Written as DNA, the CDR3 is TGCAGCGTTGACGGGCAGGGATATGGCTACACCTTC.

This clonotype has ten or more counts. V gene TRBV12-3 or TRBV12-4 combines with J gene TRBJ2-1; D might be TRBD2 (5 bases). The V end was cut by 6 bases, the J end by 13 bases, with 13 bases between. CDR3 size: 11 residues. The CDR3 DNA follows: TGTGCCAGCAGCCTTCGACTAAATCAGTTCTTC. Translating it yields CASSLRLNQFF.

The chain joins TRBV27 to TRBJ2-1; D call uncertain. Germline V gene sequence: CDR1 MNHEY, CDR2 SMNVEV (reference sequence). This CDR3 region has 16 residues. Trimming took 6 bases from V and 3 from J, leaving 18 bases between them. CDR3 in DNA: TGTGCCAGCAGCCTAACTTCAAGCTCTTTCTACAATGAGCAGTTCTTC. This encodes CASSLTSSSFYNEQFF.